The TCR beta chain under discussion was sequenced for a study of blood T cells in healthy people across ages. Whole-study context: About one barcoded TCR beta cDNA was captured per two T cells.

Total RNA, at least 5.5 micrograms per sample, came from PBMCs. In its sample, this clonotype was seen a few times. No antigen is known for it. Using a J-beta primer mix together with a sample-barcoded 5' primer, a second PCR was run for 7 to 11 cycles. MiXCR was run by TCRdb on the 5' RACE reads, yielding one entry per CDR3 protein. The sample consists of 1,800,000 or so distinct CDR3 sequences, 30% to 40% of them appearing once. Points from the study as a whole: Bulk PBMC profiling left naive and antigen-experienced comparisons inconclusive.

V shed 4 bases and J 5 bases; nucleotides not matched to a gene: 4. Germline V lookup: CDR1 SGHAT, CDR2 FQNNGV. This CDR3 is built from 14 residues. The chain carries TRBV11-2 and TRBJ2-5; TRBD2 matches at 10 bases. The TCR sequence derives from a human donor in good health. The specimen was blood. CDR3 sequence (DNA): TGTGCCAGCAGCTGGACTAGCGGTGGGGAGACCCAGTACTTC. Translating gives CASSWTSGGETQYF.